This T cell receptor beta chain was captured in a study of control samples from healthy donors and cancer patients. This table comes from immunoSEQ multiplex PCR, and its TCRdb copy is limited to in-frame clones, with some not included. The sample includes some 67,000 clones, roughly 86% of them seen just once. This clone was observed a single time. Sequence at one end of the junction differs from germline and may be a read error. The V gene's germline CDR1 is KGHDR and CDR2 SFDVKD. CDR3 length equals 13 residues. This TCR derives from a woman in her forties or fifties with head and neck cancer. The genes are TRBV24-1 and TRBJ2-5, with 8 bases that match TRBD1. Sequencing input: PBMCs. CDR3 nucleotides: TGTGCCACCAGTGATTTCTCAGGGGGCCCGGTGGACTTC. Its protein is CATSDFSGGPVDF.